Included here is one T cell receptor beta chain sequence, with context. CDR3 size: 16 residues. The V segment lost 6 bases and the J segment 3 bases; nucleotides outside the gene matches: 7. CDR1 is MNHNS, CDR2 SASEGT, per germline. TCRdb passed the RT-PCR reads through MiXCR, listing each CDR3 protein once. Among just under 250,000 distinct CDR3 sequences listed, 12% were seen once. This sample was taken from a study of response to subunit inactivated influenza vaccine. This chain links TRBV6-1 with TRBJ2-1; 11 nucleotides match TRBD2. This receptor was taken from a man aged 45-65 years who received an inactivated influenza vaccine. The source material was non-naive T cells sorted from PBMCs, sampled 14 to 15 days before vaccination. The CDR3 is CASSRTGTSGYNEQFF. The CDR3 DNA reads as TGTGCCAGCAGCCGGACCGGGACTAGCGGCTACAATGAGCAGTTCTTC.